These 14 T cell receptor beta chains share one sample of origin, sequenced in a study of shared clonotypes between healthy human individuals. Generated by immunoSEQ multiplex PCR, the TCRdb table keeps only in-frame clones and is missing some. Here the sample spans 780,000 or so clones, roughly 72% being singletons. The sequencing input was memory CD4+ T cells sorted from blood. Subset here: CD45RA-negative fraction. The receptors shown here come from a woman aged 25 to 39 in good health.

As for this clone: This could be a read error, since a much larger clone is one nucleotide away. The same CDR3 can be traced to other DNA sequences in this sample. The chain recombines TRBV11-2 with TRBJ1-1; unclear D gene. This CDR3 region has 15 residues. From germline, CDR1 is SGHAT and CDR2 FQNNGV. Trimming pared 0 bases from V and 0 bases from J, leaving 8 bases between. The DNA of the CDR3 is TGTGCCAGCAGCTTAGATCCAAAGGTGAACACTGAAGCTTTCTTT. Residues: CASSLDPKVNTEAFF.

This clone showed up just a few times. The chain recombines TRBV10-2 with TRBJ2-7; TRBD1 might be the D (7 bases). Per the germline V gene, CDR1 is WSHSY and CDR2 is SAAADI. The CDR3 runs 13 residues. Deletions cut 6 bases from V and 3 bases from J, with 12 bases between. DNA of the CDR3: TGCGCCAGCAGGGGGGGACAGAGCTACGAGCAGTACTTC. Protein product: CASRGGQSYEQYF.

The V call is TRBV7-8, the J call TRBJ2-2; D call uncertain. Trimming removed 5 bases at V and 5 bases at J, with 18 bases between. This CDR3 is 16 amino acids long. Per the germline V gene, CDR1 is SGHVS and CDR2 is FQNEAQ. The CDR3: CASSPTTFGGTGELFF. CDR3 sequence (DNA): TGTGCCAGCAGCCCAACGACATTTGGTGGGACCGGGGAGCTGTTTTTT.

The chain links TRBV7-2 to TRBJ2-1; the match to TRBD1 covers 8 bases. Germline V lookup: CDR1 SGHTA, CDR2 FQGNSA. With V trimmed by 2 bases and J by 0 bases, 12 bases remained unmatched. The CDR3 is 19 amino acids. In nucleotides, the CDR3 is TGTGCCAGCAGCTTATTAGGACAGGGATGGACCACCTCCTACAATGAGCAGTTCTTC. It translates to CASSLLGQGWTTSYNEQFF.

In regard to this clone: The identical CDR3 is also encoded by other nucleotide sequences in the sample. This rearrangement joins TRBV2 to TRBJ1-1; D call uncertain. The CDR3 contains 13 residues. Deletions cut 4 bases from V and 2 bases from J, with 8 bases between. The germline CDR1 and CDR2 sequences are SNHLY and FYNNEI. For the CDR3, the DNA is TGTGCCAGCAGTGGGCAACTTAACACTGAAGCTTTCTTT. It translates to CASSGQLNTEAFF. The whole variable domain, filled in from reference TRBV2 and TRBJ1-1, reads EPEVTQTPSHQVTQMGQEVILRCVPISNHLYFYWYRQILGQKVEFLVSFYNNEISEKSEIFDDQFSVERPDGSNFTLKIRSTKLEDSAMYFCASSGQLNTEAFFGQGTRLTVV.

V usage is TRBV25-1 and J usage is TRBJ2-7; tentative D call: TRBD2 (6 bases). Trimming removed 4 bases from V and 6 bases from J, with 16 bases in between. The V gene's germline CDR1 is MGHDK and CDR2 SYGVNS. CDR3 length equals 14 residues. Here the CDR3 DNA reads TGTGCCAGCAGTGCGTTACAGGTCGGGGGCGAGCAGTACTTC. This sequence encodes CASSALQVGGEQYF.

The CDR3 bases are TGTGCCAGCAGTTCCGGGGATTTGTTACTCAGCACTGAAGCTTTCTTT. Translating it yields CASSSGDLLLSTEAFF. The chain carries TRBV27 and TRBJ1-1; D gene unclear. The CDR3 is 16 amino acids. Trimming cost V 4 bases and J 4 bases, with 19 bases left between them. Germline-derived CDR1 and CDR2 are MNHEY and SMNVEV (reference sequence).

This chain uses TRBV5-1 with TRBJ2-7; 8 bases map to TRBD1. The CDR3 runs to 14 residues. Germline V CDR1 and CDR2: SGHRS, YFSETQ. Trimming at V came to 2 bases and at J to 5 bases, leaving 6 bases not matched to a gene. CDR3 protein: CASSFNSGGDEQYF. The CDR3 DNA follows: TGCGCCAGCAGCTTTAATTCAGGGGGCGACGAGCAGTACTTC.

V is TRBV19 and J is TRBJ1-5; 9 bases fit TRBD1. V lost 5 bases, J lost 6 bases, and 5 bases stayed unmatched. Germline V gene sequence: CDR1 LNHDA, CDR2 SQIVND (reference sequence). The CDR3 extends over 14 amino acids. CDR3 residues: CASSGTGRVQPQHF. In DNA, the CDR3 is TGTGCCAGTAGTGGGACAGGGAGGGTTCAGCCCCAGCATTTT.

The chain recombines TRBV18 with TRBJ2-5; TRBD2 might be the D (5 bases). V lost 3 bases and J 4 bases, leaving 18 bases between the germline ends. From germline, CDR1 is KGHSH and CDR2 LQKENI. The CDR3 runs 16 residues. CDR3 nucleotide sequence: TGTGCCAGCTCACCCAGTTCCACAGCTGGGAGAGAGACCCAGTACTTC. It yields the protein CASSPSSTAGRETQYF. Filled out from reference TRBV18 and TRBJ2-5, the complete variable domain reads NAGVMQNPRHLVRRRGQEARLRCSPMKGHSHVYWYRQLPEEGLKFMVYLQKENIIDESGMPKERFSAEFPKEGPSILRIQQVVRGDSAAYFCASSPSSTAGRETQYFGPGTRLLVL.

The chain combines TRBV4-1 with TRBJ2-5; D tentatively fits TRBD1 or TRBD2 (5 bases each). V was cut by 0 bases and J by 1 base, with 12 bases left in between. The germline V gene encodes CDR1 MGHRA and CDR2 YSYEKL. The CDR3 loop spans 16 amino acids. This CDR3 reads CASSQDDGAGQETQYF. CDR3 DNA: TGCGCCAGCAGCCAAGACGACGGGGCAGGCCAAGAGACCCAGTACTTC.

The chain is built from TRBV7-2 and TRBJ2-6; D remains ambiguous. The V end lost 2 bases, the J end lost 0 bases, and 14 bases lay between the germline ends. The CDR3 runs to 18 residues. The V gene's germline CDR1 is SGHTA and CDR2 FQGNSA. CDR3 sequence: CASSLYTVIGSGANVLTF. The CDR3 coding sequence is TGTGCCAGCAGCTTATATACAGTGATAGGCTCTGGGGCCAACGTCCTGACTTTC.

Notes on this clone: A read error is possible here, since a much larger clone lies one base away. CDR3 DNA sequence: TGTGCCAGCAGTCGGCCGGGCAACCAAGAGGCCCAGTACTTC. As protein: CASSRPGNQEAQYF. The rearrangement uses TRBV7-8 and TRBJ2-5; D is unresolved. CDR3 size: 14 residues. CDR1 SGHVS and CDR2 FQNEAQ come from the germline V gene.

The chain combines TRBV19 with TRBJ2-3; TRBD2 matches at 8 bases. J was trimmed by 3 bases and V by 5 bases; bases with no gene match: 4. From germline, CDR1 is LNHDA and CDR2 SQIVND (reference sequence). The CDR3 is 14 residues long. The CDR3 here is CASSERGGTDTQYF. The CDR3 region has the DNA TGTGCCAGTAGTGAACGGGGGGGTACAGATACGCAGTATTTT.